One sample yielded the 14 T cell receptor beta chains listed below, sequenced in a study of early T cells in non-severe SARS-CoV-2 infection (dated by TCRdb to the early 2020s). The library was generated by 5' RACE. Instrument on record: NextSeq 500. Starting from the raw public reads, TCRdb applied fastp trimming at Q25, assembled clones with MiXCR and retained in-frame beta chains. For every CDR3 protein sequence, its rows merge into one entry that carries the most common genes and DNA. The sample includes roughly 64,000 distinct CDR3 sequences, with roughly 9% observed a single time. The top ten hold 10% to 15% of the sample. The sequences come from whole blood, collected at baseline. The receptors were sampled from an adult who was a healthcare worker with PCR-confirmed SARS-CoV-2 infection or an uninfected control (not recorded which).

This clonotype occurred a few times. The DNA of the CDR3 is TGTGCCATCAGGAACCCGGGACTAGCGGGATCCTACGAGCAGTACTTC. This sequence encodes CAIRNPGLAGSYEQYF. This chain joins TRBV10-3 and TRBJ2-7; 13 bases line up with TRBD2. Germline CDR1 ENHRY, CDR2 SYGVKD. The V segment lost 6 bases and the J segment 1 base; nucleotides outside the gene matches: 6. The length of the CDR3 is 16 residues.

The chain's CDR3 is CASTPDIHGELFF. The CDR3 DNA reads as TGTGCCAGCACCCCGGACATCCACGGGGAGCTGTTTTTT. The chain couples TRBV7-2 to TRBJ2-2; possible D gene TRBD1, 5 bases. The CDR3 has 13 amino acids. V was shortened by 7 bases and J by 7 bases, with 13 bases between the two germline ends. Looked up from germline, CDR1 is SGHTA and CDR2 is FQGNSA.

In its sample, this clonotype was seen many times. The V and J genes are TRBV20-1 and TRBJ2-4; no definite D call. V lost 6 bases and J 1 base, leaving 16 bases between the germline ends. Germline assignment: CDR1 DFQATT and CDR2 SNEGSKA (reference sequence). This CDR3 comprises 15 residues. The CDR3 DNA is TGCAGTGCGCGACCTCTTGTGGGGGCCAAAAACATTCAGTACTTC. This gives the protein CSARPLVGAKNIQYF.

A few counts support this clonotype. The chain recombines TRBV1 with TRBJ2-5; TRBD1 is the table's D call and was not checked against the DNA. TRBV1 is an annotated pseudogene. This CDR3 comprises 13 residues. The CDR3 protein is CTSRGVKQETQYF. CDR3 bases: TGCACCAGCAGAGGGGTGAAGCAAGAGACCCAGTACTTC.

The sample holds many counts of this clonotype. This chain uses TRBV4-2 with TRBJ2-1; 10 bases match TRBD2. With V trimmed by 0 bases and J by 0 bases, 8 bases remained unmatched. CDR3 length: 19 residues. Germline V gives CDR1 LGHNA, CDR2 YNFKEQ. The CDR3 bases are TGTGCCAGCAGCCAAGATACCCTAGCGGGAGTTGGCTCCTACAATGAGCAGTTCTTC. It codes for CASSQDTLAGVGSYNEQFF.

The chain uses TRBV12-3 or TRBV12-4 and TRBJ2-3; the match to TRBD2 covers 14 bases. The CDR3 length is 16 residues. Trimming at V came to 6 bases and at J to 3 bases, leaving 5 bases not matched to a gene. The CDR3: CASSYGTSGRTDTQYF. The CDR3 nucleotides are TGTGCCAGCAGCTACGGGACTAGCGGGAGAACAGATACGCAGTATTTT.

The sample holds a few counts of this clonotype. The chain is built from TRBV4-2 and TRBJ1-3, with D tentatively TRBD1 (5 bases). Germline V gives CDR1 LGHNA, CDR2 YNFKEQ. Trimming shortened V by 4 bases and J by 2 bases, and 12 bases separated the two germline ends. This CDR3 is built from 15 residues. CDR3 coding DNA: TGTGCCAGCAGCCCCAGCAGGGAACCTGGAAACACCATATATTTT. It encodes CASSPSREPGNTIYF.

This chain links TRBV7-9 with TRBJ2-6, with 9 bases matching TRBD1. Germline V lookup: CDR1 SEHNR, CDR2 FQNEAQ (reference sequence). The length of the CDR3 is 17 residues. V was clipped by 11 bases and J by 0 bases; unmatched bases: 11. The CDR3 protein is CAAFRGQGLSGANVLTF. The DNA for the CDR3 is TGTGCCGCGTTTAGGGGACAGGGCCTCTCTGGGGCCAACGTCCTGACTTTC.

The table lists this clonotype with many counts. The V and J genes are TRBV7-3 and TRBJ2-1; 7 bases match TRBD1. The CDR3 is made up of 15 amino acids. Germline V gene sequence: CDR1 SGHTA, CDR2 FQGTGA. V was pared by 5 bases and J by 5 bases, with 9 bases of the junction left unmatched. The CDR3: CASSQKDRYNNEQFF. Here the CDR3 DNA reads TGTGCCAGCAGCCAGAAGGACAGGTATAACAATGAGCAGTTCTTC.

The rearrangement uses TRBV7-9 and TRBJ2-1, with 13 bases aligning to TRBD2. The CDR3 is made up of 16 amino acids. Trimming cost V 5 bases and J 7 bases; bases outside gene matches: 8. In germline, CDR1 is SEHNR, CDR2 FQNEAQ (reference sequence). For the CDR3, the DNA is TGTGCCAGCAGCCTAACTTGGACTAGCGGGGGAAATGAGCAGTTCTTC. Protein product: CASSLTWTSGGNEQFF. Full variable domain (remainder filled in from reference TRBV7-9 and TRBJ2-1): DTGVSQNPRHKITKRGQNVTFRCDPISEHNRLYWYRQTLGQGPEFLTYFQNEAQLEKSRLLSDRFSAERPKGSFSTLEIQRTEQGDSAMYLCASSLTWTSGGNEQFFGPGTRLTVL.

The sample holds a few counts of this clonotype. The chain has TRBV7-8 and TRBJ2-7; the D gene could be TRBD1 or TRBD2 (5 bases each). Germline V gene sequence: CDR1 SGHVS, CDR2 FQNEAQ. Trimming took 1 base from V and 3 from J, leaving 22 bases between them. The CDR3 totals 18 residues. The CDR3 region is CASSLVNRGTYGDYEQYF. The CDR3 DNA sequence: TGTGCCAGCAGCTTAGTTAATAGGGGCACCTACGGGGACTACGAGCAGTACTTC.

This clonotype was seen ten or more times. The chain couples TRBV5-5 to TRBJ2-7; D possibly corresponds to TRBD2 (5 bases). The ends were cut back, 2 bases at V and 3 bases at J, with 9 bases in the middle. Germline loops: CDR1 SGHKS, CDR2 YYEKEE (reference sequence). This CDR3 contains 13 residues. The CDR3 DNA follows: TGTGCCAGCAGCTTTAGCGAGTACTACGAGCAGTACTTC. Translating gives CASSFSEYYEQYF. Full variable domain (missing parts from reference TRBV5-5 and TRBJ2-7): DAGVTQSPTHLIKTRGQQVTLRCSPISGHKSVSWYQQVLGQGPQFIFQYYEKEERGRGNFPDRFSARQFPNYSSELNVNALLLGDSALYLCASSFSEYYEQYFGPGTRLTVT.

V is TRBV7-2 and J is TRBJ2-3; D gene ambiguous. Trimming left V 10 bases short and J 0 bases short, with 17 bases between. The germline V gene encodes CDR1 SGHTA and CDR2 FQGNSA. The CDR3 has 15 amino acids. The DNA of the CDR3 is TGTGCCATGCAGACAACTTTTGCTAGCACAGATACGCAGTATTTT. Its protein is CAMQTTFASTDTQYF.

This clonotype was seen at least ten times. The chain carries TRBV7-9 and TRBJ1-2, with 7 bases that match TRBD1. Germline loops: CDR1 SEHNR, CDR2 FQNEAQ (reference sequence). With V trimmed by 1 base and J by 6 bases, 5 bases remained unmatched. The CDR3 spans 14 residues. CDR3 sequence (DNA): TGTGCCAGCAGCTTAGGGACAGGAGACCATGGCTACACCTTC. Translating it yields CASSLGTGDHGYTF.